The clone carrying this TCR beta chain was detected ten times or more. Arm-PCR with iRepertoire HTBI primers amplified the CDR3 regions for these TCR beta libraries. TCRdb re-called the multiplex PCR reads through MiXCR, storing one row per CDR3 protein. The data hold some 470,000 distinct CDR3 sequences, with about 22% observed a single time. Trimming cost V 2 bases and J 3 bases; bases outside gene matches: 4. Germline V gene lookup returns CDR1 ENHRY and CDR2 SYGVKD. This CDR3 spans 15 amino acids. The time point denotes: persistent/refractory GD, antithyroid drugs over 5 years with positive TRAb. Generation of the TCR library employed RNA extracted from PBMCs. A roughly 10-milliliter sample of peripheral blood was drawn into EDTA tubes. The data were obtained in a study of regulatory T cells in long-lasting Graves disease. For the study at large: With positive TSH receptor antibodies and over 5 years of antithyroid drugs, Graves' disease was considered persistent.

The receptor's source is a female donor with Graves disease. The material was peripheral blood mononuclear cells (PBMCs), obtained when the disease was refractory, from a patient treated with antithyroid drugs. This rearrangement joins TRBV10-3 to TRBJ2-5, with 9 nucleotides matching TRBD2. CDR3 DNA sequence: TGTGCCATCAGTGAGGGCCTAGCGGGGAAAGAGACCCAGTACTTC. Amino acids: CAISEGLAGKETQYF.